The 25 T cell receptor beta chains below come from one sample, sequenced in a study of blood T cell repertoires in COVID-19. Profiling relied on immunoSEQ multiplex PCR, and the TCRdb table lists in-frame clones only, not all of them. This table has a few hundred thousand clones, about 86% appearing once. What was sequenced was PBMCs or T cells enriched from blood (not recorded which). Receptors were obtained from a woman between 35 and 50 years old with acute COVID-19.

This chain links TRBV7-9 with TRBJ1-1; 9 bases are a match to TRBD1. The CDR3 loop spans 15 amino acids. Unmatched junction bases numbered 7, after V lost 5 bases and J lost 3 bases. CDR1 is SEHNR and CDR2 is FQNEAQ in the germline V gene (reference sequence). CDR3: CASSLTGGLDTEAFF. The CDR3, as DNA: TGTGCCAGCAGCCTCACAGGGGGCCTGGACACTGAAGCTTTCTTT.

The DNA for the CDR3 is TGTGCCAGCAGTTTGGGACTAGCGGGATCCGGGGAGCTGTTTTTT. It translates to CASSLGLAGSGELFF. The chain combines TRBV28 with TRBJ2-2; 13 positions match TRBD2. Losses at the gene ends were 3 bases for V and 6 bases for J; bases not matched to a gene: 1. CDR1 is MDHEN and CDR2 is SYDVKM in the germline V gene. This CDR3 spans 15 amino acids.

The J gene is TRBJ2-5, the V gene TRBV3-1 (or the pseudogene TRBV3-2); 11 nucleotides agree with TRBD2. CDR3 length equals 16 residues. Germline assignment: CDR1 LGHDT and CDR2 YNNKEL (reference sequence). Trimming removed 4 bases from V and 5 bases from J; junction bases left unmatched: 9. The CDR3 spells CASSPWTSGPRETQYF. In DNA form, the CDR3 reads TGTGCCAGCAGCCCCTGGACTAGCGGGCCAAGGGAGACCCAGTACTTC.

J is TRBJ1-6 and V is TRBV4-2, with D tentatively TRBD1 (6 bases). This CDR3 comprises 16 residues. In germline, CDR1 is LGHNA, CDR2 YNFKEQ. The V end was cut by 6 bases, the J end by 5 bases, with 17 bases between. CDR3: CASSPKSDSHNSPLHF. CDR3 nucleotide sequence: TGTGCCAGCAGTCCGAAGTCGGACAGCCATAATTCACCCCTCCACTTT.

The V and J genes are TRBV28 and TRBJ1-1, with D hard to call. This CDR3 has 11 amino acids. Per germline, CDR1 MDHEN and CDR2 SYDVKM. The V gene lost 5 bases and the J gene lost 6 bases, with 7 bases spanning the gap. In DNA form, the CDR3 reads TGTGCCAGCAGTGAAGCCCCTGAAGCTTTCTTT. This gives the protein CASSEAPEAFF.

CDR3 DNA: TGTGCCACCAGTGATCGACCGGGACTACTGTACAATGAGCAGTTCTTC. Encoded protein: CATSDRPGLLYNEQFF. The rearrangement joins TRBV24-1 to TRBJ2-1; TRBD2 agrees at 7 bases. Germline V CDR1 and CDR2: KGHDR, SFDVKD. The length of the CDR3 is 16 residues. V lost 3 bases to trimming and J lost 4 bases; unmatched junction nucleotides: 8.

This chain joins TRBV7-9 and TRBJ1-3; D unresolved. The V and J ends lost 4 bases and 2 bases respectively, with 15 bases between them. Germline CDR1 reads SEHNR; CDR2 reads FQNEAQ (reference sequence). This CDR3 region has 16 residues. As DNA, the CDR3 is TGTGCCAGCAGCTCCCCAGCGGGTCTTGCTGGAAACACCATATATTTT. Its translation: CASSSPAGLAGNTIYF.

The chain links TRBV12-3 or TRBV12-4 to TRBJ2-4; possibly TRBD2 for D (5 bases). Trimming removed 5 bases from V and 8 bases from J, with 10 bases in between. There are 12 residues in the CDR3. CDR3 region: CASSPTGDIQYF. The CDR3 nucleotides are TGTGCCAGCAGTCCCACCGGGGACATTCAGTACTTC.

This clone was detected once. The chain joins TRBV28 to TRBJ1-6; TRBD1 matches at 8 bases. CDR1 and CDR2 (germline): MDHEN, SYDVKM. V lost 4 bases and J lost 13; bases outside the gene matches: 3. The CDR3 runs 12 residues. CDR3 amino acids: CASSSGQGPLHF. CDR3 coding DNA: TGTGCCAGCAGTTCCGGACAGGGTCCCCTCCACTTT.

This clone was seen only a few times. The chain couples TRBV24-1 to TRBJ2-7; 11 positions agree with TRBD1. The germline CDR1 and CDR2 sequences are KGHDR and SFDVKD. The V and J ends lost 4 bases and 5 bases, in that order; junction bases with no gene match: 6. The length of the CDR3 is 15 residues. The CDR3, as DNA: TGTGCCACCAGTGACCCGGGACAGGGGGGTAACGAGCAGTACTTC. Translated: CATSDPGQGGNEQYF.

V and J are TRBV5-5 and TRBJ1-5; D gene unclear. V shed 5 bases and J shed 4 bases, with 13 bases lying between them. Per germline, CDR1 SGHKS and CDR2 YYEKEE (reference sequence). The CDR3 is 14 amino acids. For the CDR3, the DNA is TGTGCCAGCAGTCGCTCGGAGCTAAATCAGCCCCAGCATTTT. This gives the protein CASSRSELNQPQHF.

The rearrangement uses TRBV15 and TRBJ2-3, with TRBD2 matching over 7 bases. Germline CDR1 is LNHNV and CDR2 is YYDKDF (reference sequence). V lost 1 base to trimming and J lost 3 bases; unmatched junction nucleotides: 4. This CDR3 spans 15 amino acids. The CDR3 region is CATSRAAGLTDTQYF. CDR3 bases: TGTGCCACCAGCAGAGCAGCGGGGCTTACAGATACGCAGTATTTT.

The count of this clone is one. The V gene is TRBV19, the J gene TRBJ2-7, with D perhaps matching TRBD1 (6 bases). V lost 5 bases and J lost 7, with 15 bases in between. The germline V gene encodes CDR1 LNHDA and CDR2 SQIVND (reference sequence). The length of the CDR3 is 13 residues. Written as DNA, the CDR3 is TGTGCCAGTAGTCCAGACTTGAGGGGGGAGCAGTACTTC. It translates to CASSPDLRGEQYF.

The chain carries TRBV9 and TRBJ2-1, with TRBD2 as a possible D gene (6 bases). The CDR3 has 14 amino acids. In germline, CDR1 is SGDLS, CDR2 YYNGEE. The V gene lost 4 bases and the J gene lost 8 bases, with 16 bases spanning the gap. The DNA for the CDR3 is TGTGCCAGCAGCAGAATCGGGAGTATGGATGAGCAGTTCTTC. Its protein is CASSRIGSMDEQFF.

The genes are TRBV3-1 (or the pseudogene TRBV3-2) and TRBJ2-6; perhaps TRBD2 as D (5 bases). This CDR3 region has 16 residues. V lost 2 bases, J lost 4 bases, and 12 bases lay in between. Germline V lookup: CDR1 LGHDT, CDR2 YNNKEL (reference sequence). The DNA of the CDR3 is TGTGCCAGCAGCCAACCGACGGGCGGGGGGGCCAACGTCCTGACTTTC. It specifies CASSQPTGGGANVLTF.

The chain employs TRBV9 and TRBJ2-1; a weak D match, TRBD2 (5 bases). V gave up 0 bases and J gave up 6 bases, with 13 bases separating them. The V gene's germline CDR1 is SGDLS and CDR2 YYNGEE. This CDR3 spans 15 amino acids. For the CDR3, the DNA is TGTGCCAGCAGCGTAGGTGTGGGAGCACCCAATGAGCAGTTCTTC. Translated, it gives CASSVGVGAPNEQFF.

J is TRBJ1-5 and V is TRBV28, with 11 bases matching TRBD1. Trimming took 7 bases from V and 7 from J; bases not matched to a gene: 6. Germline-derived CDR1 and CDR2 are MDHEN and SYDVKM. The CDR3 extends over 14 amino acids. For the CDR3, the DNA is TGTGCCAGCACCCAAAGGACAGGGGGCCAGCCCCAGCATTTT. It is translated as CASTQRTGGQPQHF.

The chain carries TRBV5-4 and TRBJ1-1; D remains unclear. Trimming took 0 bases from V and 1 from J, leaving 10 bases between them. Germline CDR1 is SGHNT and CDR2 is YYREEE (reference sequence). CDR3 length equals 15 residues. CDR3 loop: CASSLGPTRNTEAFF. Here the CDR3 DNA reads TGTGCCAGCAGCTTGGGCCCTACTCGGAACACTGAAGCTTTCTTT.

This clone occurred many times. V and J are TRBV4-3 and TRBJ2-7; 16 positions match TRBD2. Germline lookup yields CDR1 LGHNA and CDR2 YSLEER. The CDR3 is 17 residues long. V lost 1 base and J lost 4; bases outside the gene matches: 4. CDR3 sequence (DNA): TGCGCCAGCAGCCAAGGGGGACTAGCGGGAGGGCAGTACGAGCAGTACTTC. The encoded protein is CASSQGGLAGGQYEQYF.

V gene TRBV18 combines with J gene TRBJ2-4; D unresolved. V was pared by 3 bases and J by 0 bases, with 9 bases between. From germline, CDR1 is KGHSH and CDR2 LQKENI. The CDR3 spans 15 residues. The CDR3 loop reads CASSPTALAKNIQYF. In DNA form, the CDR3 reads TGTGCCAGCTCACCCACAGCCCTAGCCAAAAACATTCAGTACTTC.

The rearrangement uses TRBV5-1 and TRBJ1-1, with TRBD1 as a possible D gene (5 bases). The CDR3 runs to 13 residues. CDR1 is SGHRS, CDR2 YFSETQ, per germline. Trimming took off 1 base at V and 5 bases at J, with 9 bases between the two ends. CDR3 sequence reads: CASSLREGTEAFF. The CDR3 coding sequence is TGCGCCAGCAGCTTGAGGGAGGGGACTGAAGCTTTCTTT.

The chain couples TRBV12-3 or TRBV12-4 to TRBJ2-1; a weak D match, TRBD2 (7 bases). The V end lost 6 bases, the J end lost 6 bases, and 12 bases lay between the germline ends. The CDR3 totals 13 residues. CDR3 protein: CASSLGGANEQFF. CDR3 coding DNA: TGTGCCAGCAGCCTTGGGGGGGCCAATGAGCAGTTCTTC.

The V call is TRBV28, the J call TRBJ2-7; the D gene is possibly TRBD1 (6 bases). The CDR3 sequence is 14 residues long. Trimming removed 2 bases from V and 6 bases from J, with 14 bases in between. Germline-derived CDR1 and CDR2 are MDHEN and SYDVKM. The DNA of the CDR3 is TGTGCCAGCAGTTTACCCAGGGGATATGGCGAGCAGTACTTC. Protein product: CASSLPRGYGEQYF.

The chain links TRBV27 to TRBJ2-7; 7 bases align to TRBD2. With 7 bases clipped from V and 4 bases from J, the junction kept 13 bases outside the gene matches. CDR3 length: 15 residues. Germline V gene lookup returns CDR1 MNHEY and CDR2 SMNVEV (reference sequence). The CDR3 is CASTTRGAGPYEQYF. The CDR3 DNA reads TGTGCCAGCACCACTAGGGGAGCGGGGCCATACGAGCAGTACTTC.

The rearrangement links TRBV19 to TRBJ2-1; the match to TRBD2 covers 10 bases. This CDR3 comprises 14 residues. Losses at the gene ends were 7 bases for V and 5 bases for J; bases not matched to a gene: 5. The germline gives CDR1 LNHDA, CDR2 SQIVND (reference sequence). For the CDR3, the DNA is TGTGCCAGTACCACTAGCGGGATCCACAATGAGCAGTTCTTC. This translates into CASTTSGIHNEQFF.